Shown below are 14 T cell receptor beta chains from a single sample sequenced in a study of T cells after yellow fever vaccination. TCRdb analysed the 5' RACE reads with MiXCR anew, one entry per CDR3 protein. Among 620,000 or so distinct CDR3 sequences listed, about a sixth were seen once. The material sequenced was PBMCs, taken about 5 days after the first yellow fever vaccination. All receptors come from a man aged 18 to 30 who received the YFV17D yellow fever vaccine.

The J gene is TRBJ2-7, the V gene TRBV28; D unresolved. CDR1 is MDHEN and CDR2 is SYDVKM in the germline V gene. V shed 6 bases and J shed 6 bases, with 21 bases lying between them. This CDR3 has 15 residues. The CDR3 DNA reads as TGTGCCAGCAGCCCCCTCGGCGCGAGGTACGGCGAGCAGTACGTC. The encoded protein is CASSPLGARYGEQYV.

This sequence joins TRBV12-3 or TRBV12-4 and TRBJ1-3, with D hard to call. The V gene lost 5 bases and the J gene lost 3 bases, with 5 bases spanning the gap. The CDR3 spans 12 residues. This CDR3 is CASSPNGNTIYF. CDR3 nucleotides: TGTGCCAGCAGTCCGAATGGAAACACCATATATTTT.

The rearrangement joins TRBV11-2 to TRBJ2-5, with TRBD1 as a possible D gene (5 bases). Per germline, CDR1 SGHAT and CDR2 FQNNGV. Trimming shortened V by 5 bases and J by 4 bases, and 14 bases separated the two germline ends. The CDR3 is made up of 14 amino acids. Here the CDR3 DNA reads TGTGCCAGCAGCGACCAGGGTTATGGAGAGACCCAGTACTTC. Protein product: CASSDQGYGETQYF.

The sample holds a few counts of this clonotype. The V and J genes are TRBV2 and TRBJ1-5, with D unresolved. V gave up 10 bases and J gave up 5 bases, with 15 bases separating them. This CDR3 is built from 13 residues. Germline V gives CDR1 SNHLY, CDR2 FYNNEI. In DNA form, the CDR3 reads TGTGCCACCGCCGGGCCCCGTGATCAGCCCCAGCATTTT. Translating it yields CATAGPRDQPQHF.

The sample holds a few counts of this clonotype. The V and J genes are TRBV20-1 and TRBJ1-6; tentative D call: TRBD1 (5 bases). V was shortened by 3 bases and J by 0 bases, with 12 bases between the two germline ends. There are 16 residues in the CDR3. In germline, CDR1 is DFQATT, CDR2 SNEGSKA (reference sequence). The CDR3 region is CSASSAGISYNSPLHF. Here the CDR3 DNA reads TGCAGTGCTAGTTCGGCAGGGATCTCCTATAATTCACCCCTCCACTTT.

The chain joins TRBV27 to TRBJ2-7, with D hard to call. This CDR3 spans 16 amino acids. Trimming took 2 bases from V and 5 from J, leaving 19 bases between them. CDR1 MNHEY and CDR2 SMNVEV come from the germline V gene (reference sequence). The CDR3 loop is CASSLRTVSPGHEQYF. The CDR3 DNA sequence: TGTGCCAGCAGTTTAAGGACGGTTTCCCCTGGCCACGAGCAGTACTTC.

This clonotype was counted once. The V and J genes are TRBV2 and TRBJ1-2, with TRBD1 matching over 9 bases. The V segment lost 7 bases and the J segment 4 bases; nucleotides outside the gene matches: 4. The CDR3 has 13 amino acids. The germline V gene encodes CDR1 SNHLY and CDR2 FYNNEI. CDR3 nucleotides: TGTGCCAGCACCCAACAGGGGGCCTATGGCTACACCTTC. As protein: CASTQQGAYGYTF.

The rearrangement links TRBV11-2 to TRBJ2-1; TRBD1 or TRBD2 may be the D gene (6 bases each). Trimming removed 4 bases at V and 7 bases at J, with 11 bases between. Germline assignment: CDR1 SGHAT and CDR2 FQNNGV. This CDR3 region has 13 residues. CDR3 coding DNA: TGTGCCAGCAGCTACCAAGGGGGGAATGAGCAGTTCTTC. It encodes CASSYQGGNEQFF.

This clonotype appeared a few times. V gene TRBV7-9 combines with J gene TRBJ1-2; D call uncertain. CDR3 length: 12 residues. Trimming removed 5 bases from V and 8 bases from J, with 12 bases in between. Germline CDR1 is SEHNR and CDR2 is FQNEAQ (reference sequence). The CDR3 DNA sequence: TGTGCCAGCAGCACCCCAATCGACGGCTACACCTTC. It yields the protein CASSTPIDGYTF. Combining the CDR3 with reference TRBV7-9 and TRBJ1-2 gives the whole variable domain DTGVSQNPRHKITKRGQNVTFRCDPISEHNRLYWYRQTLGQGPEFLTYFQNEAQLEKSRLLSDRFSAERPKGSFSTLEIQRTEQGDSAMYLCASSTPIDGYTFGSGTRLTVV.

This clonotype was seen at least ten times. The chain combines TRBV20-1 with TRBJ2-7; TRBD1 matches at 8 bases. Germline lookup yields CDR1 DFQATT and CDR2 SNEGSKA (reference sequence). With 1 base clipped from V and 3 bases from J, the junction kept 20 bases outside the gene matches. CDR3 length: 19 amino acids. CDR3 amino acids: CSARVAILRGRPFDYEQYF. CDR3 coding DNA: TGCAGTGCTAGAGTCGCAATCCTCAGGGGGCGCCCATTCGACTACGAGCAGTACTTC.

V gene TRBV2 combines with J gene TRBJ1-6, with 7 bases fitting TRBD1. Trimming cost V 9 bases and J 9 bases; bases outside gene matches: 8. In germline, CDR1 is SNHLY, CDR2 FYNNEI. CDR3 length: 13 residues. The CDR3 DNA follows: TGTGCCAGTGACAGGGCTCCAGTTTCACCCCTCCACTTT. Translation: CASDRAPVSPLHF. Supplemented by reference TRBV2 and TRBJ1-6, the full variable domain reads EPEVTQTPSHQVTQMGQEVILRCVPISNHLYFYWYRQILGQKVEFLVSFYNNEISEKSEIFDDQFSVERPDGSNFTLKIRSTKLEDSAMYFCASDRAPVSPLHFGNGTRLTVT.

Written as DNA, the CDR3 is TGTGCCAGCAGCCCATTAGACCGTTCCTACGAGCAGTACTTC. Translated, it gives CASSPLDRSYEQYF. This chain uses TRBV3-1 with TRBJ2-7; D is unclear. The ends were cut back, 4 bases at V and 1 base at J, with 11 bases in the middle. Germline values: CDR1 LGHDT, CDR2 YNNKEL (reference sequence). The CDR3 runs 14 residues.

This clonotype showed up just a few times. The chain employs TRBV27 and TRBJ2-2; D perhaps matches TRBD1 (5 bases). Germline CDR1 reads MNHEY; CDR2 reads SMNVEV (reference sequence). The CDR3 totals 14 residues. Trimming left V 2 bases short and J 6 bases short, with 10 bases between. CDR3 amino acids: CASSLQGNAGELFF. The CDR3 nucleotides read TGTGCCAGCAGTTTACAGGGAAATGCCGGGGAGCTGTTTTTT.

This chain uses TRBV6-1 with TRBJ1-6; D call uncertain. V shed 3 bases and J shed 0 bases, with 9 bases lying between them. The CDR3 spans 16 residues. CDR1 is MNHNS, CDR2 SASEGT, per germline. The CDR3 here is CASSDRRFSYNSPLHF. The CDR3 DNA reads as TGTGCCAGCAGTGATCGACGGTTCTCCTATAATTCACCCCTCCACTTT.